Following are 29 T cell receptor beta chains from one sample sequenced in a study of OX40 agonist ivuxolimab in advanced cancers. Produced via immunoSEQ multiplex PCR; TCRdb's table is partial and in-frame only. Of roughly 19,000 clones listed, around 82% are singletons. The specimen comprised CD4+ or CD8+ T cells sorted from blood, sampled in a trial of the OX40 agonist ivuxolimab. The receptors originated from an adult with an advanced solid tumor such as melanoma, head and neck, liver or kidney cancer.

This clone came up once. This CDR3 is CASWTGVSYEQYF. The CDR3 DNA sequence: TGTGCCAGCTGGACAGGTGTCTCCTACGAGCAGTACTTC. The rearrangement uses TRBV6-1 and TRBJ2-7, with 7 bases identical to TRBD1. The V gene's germline CDR1 is MNHNS and CDR2 SASEGT. The CDR3 consists of 13 residues. V lost 8 bases and J lost 0; bases outside the gene matches: 4.

The chain recombines TRBV7-9 with TRBJ2-3, with D maybe TRBD1 (5 bases). CDR3 length: 12 residues. Germline V gene lookup returns CDR1 SEHNR and CDR2 FQNEAQ (reference sequence). The V end was cut by 8 bases, the J end by 3 bases, with 9 bases between. The CDR3 is CASVTGTDTQYF. The CDR3, as DNA: TGTGCCAGCGTAACAGGAACAGATACGCAGTATTTT.

The chain uses TRBV6-6 and TRBJ1-5; TRBD1 matches 7 bases. CDR3 length: 14 amino acids. Losses at the gene ends were 6 bases for V and 7 bases for J; bases not matched to a gene: 9. Germline-derived CDR1 and CDR2 are MNHNY and SVGAGI (reference sequence). The CDR3 DNA is TGTGCCAGCAGGTACGGACTGACAGGGCAGCCCCAGCATTTT. Residues: CASRYGLTGQPQHF.

The rearrangement links TRBV12-5 to TRBJ2-4; TRBD1 might be the D (5 bases). Germline CDR1 LGHNT, CDR2 FRNRAP. The CDR3 length is 17 residues. V was cut by 0 bases and J by 5 bases, with 17 bases left in between. CDR3 coding DNA: TGTGCTAGTGGTTTGGTTACAACAGGCCGGGCGGAAAACATTCAGTACTTC. Translating gives CASGLVTTGRAENIQYF.

By share, this clone counts as medium-sized. J is TRBJ1-5 and V is TRBV6-6; the match to TRBD1 covers 8 bases. This CDR3 comprises 14 residues. After removal of 4 bases from V and 9 bases from J, the junction contained 8 bases not matched to a gene. Germline lookup yields CDR1 MNHNY and CDR2 SVGAGI (reference sequence). As DNA, the CDR3 is TGTGCCAGCAGTTCCGGGACAGGCATCAGGCCCCAGCATTTT. Translating it yields CASSSGTGIRPQHF.

This chain joins TRBV19 and TRBJ1-3; D is unclear. V was shortened by 6 bases and J by 4 bases, with 7 bases between the two germline ends. CDR3 length: 12 residues. Germline-derived CDR1 and CDR2 are LNHDA and SQIVND (reference sequence). In DNA, the CDR3 is TGTGCCAGTAGCAAACAAGGAAACACCATATATTTT. Protein product: CASSKQGNTIYF.

V and J are TRBV9 and TRBJ2-4; TRBD1 matches at 10 bases. Germline-derived CDR1 and CDR2 are SGDLS and YYNGEE. This CDR3 region has 15 residues. V shed 0 bases, J shed 5 bases, and the junction held 2 bases outside the gene matches. Here the CDR3 reads CASSVEGTGENIQYF. The DNA for the CDR3 is TGTGCCAGCAGCGTAGAAGGGACAGGGGAAAACATTCAGTACTTC.

The V and J genes are TRBV10-3 and TRBJ1-1; the D gene is possibly TRBD1 (6 bases). The CDR3 loop spans 16 amino acids. Looked up from germline, CDR1 is ENHRY and CDR2 is SYGVKD. Trimming removed 6 bases from V and 0 bases from J, with 17 bases in between. The CDR3 sequence is CAISSIGGQVNTEAFF. In DNA form, the CDR3 reads TGTGCCATCAGCTCCATCGGGGGACAAGTGAACACTGAAGCTTTCTTT.

The V call is TRBV2, the J call TRBJ2-4, with TRBD2 as a possible D gene (5 bases). Germline lookup yields CDR1 SNHLY and CDR2 FYNNEI. This CDR3 has 15 amino acids. V dropped 3 bases and J dropped 4 bases, with 13 bases sitting between them. The DNA for the CDR3 is TGTGCCAGCAGTGACCCACCGCGGGCTAAAAACATTCAGTACTTC. Its protein product is CASSDPPRAKNIQYF.

The chain links TRBV6-5 to TRBJ2-1, with 9 bases identical to TRBD2. After removal of 2 bases from V and 4 bases from J, the junction contained 6 bases not matched to a gene. Germline V lookup: CDR1 MNHEY, CDR2 SVGAGI. This CDR3 comprises 16 residues. The CDR3 DNA is TGTGCCAGCAGTTACCTGTCTAGCGGGATATACAATGAGCAGTTCTTC. Translating it yields CASSYLSSGIYNEQFF.

V usage is TRBV30 and J usage is TRBJ2-3; 10 nucleotides agree with TRBD2. Losses at the gene ends were 2 bases for V and 0 bases for J; bases not matched to a gene: 8. CDR1 and CDR2 (germline): GTSNPN, SVGIG (reference sequence). The CDR3 spans 17 residues. The CDR3 loop reads CAWSHSLLAGSTDTQYF. CDR3 nucleotide sequence: TGTGCCTGGAGTCACTCCCTACTAGCGGGAAGCACAGATACGCAGTATTTT.

In this sample, this clone turned up once. V and J are TRBV5-5 and TRBJ2-5; 7 bases are a match to TRBD2. The CDR3 is made up of 15 amino acids. Germline values: CDR1 SGHKS, CDR2 YYEKEE (reference sequence). V lost 1 base to trimming and J lost 6 bases; unmatched junction nucleotides: 9. CDR3 residues: CASSLTRGRGQTQYF. The CDR3 DNA reads as TGTGCCAGCAGCTTGACTCGCGGGAGAGGTCAGACCCAGTACTTC.

The chain uses TRBV28 and TRBJ2-3, with D perhaps TRBD1 (6 bases). Germline values: CDR1 MDHEN, CDR2 SYDVKM. With 2 bases removed from V and 6 bases from J, the gap between germline ends came to 18 bases. The CDR3 is 16 residues long. Here the CDR3 reads CASSLADSTLGDTQYF. Written as DNA, the CDR3 is TGTGCCAGCAGTTTAGCGGACAGTACTTTAGGGGATACGCAGTATTTT.

The chain has TRBV9 and TRBJ2-1; 9 bases line up with TRBD2. Germline CDR1 is SGDLS and CDR2 is YYNGEE. The trim removed 4 bases at V and 2 bases at J, leaving 4 bases unmatched. The CDR3 spans 15 residues. The CDR3, as DNA: TGTGCCAGCAGCTCTAGCGGGACAACCTACAATGAGCAGTTCTTC. This sequence encodes CASSSSGTTYNEQFF.

The V and J genes are TRBV29-1 and TRBJ2-2; D call uncertain. CDR3 length: 13 amino acids. V dropped 2 bases and J dropped 6 bases, with 10 bases sitting between them. CDR1 is SQVTM and CDR2 is ANQGSEA in the germline V gene. The CDR3 region has the DNA TGCAGCGTTGAATCCTCCGGAGCCGGGGAGCTGTTTTTT. Translating it yields CSVESSGAGELFF.

The J gene is TRBJ2-3, the V gene TRBV5-1; TRBD1 might be the D (6 bases). V lost 4 bases to trimming and J lost 0 bases, with 15 bases between them. This CDR3 spans 16 amino acids. Looked up from germline, CDR1 is SGHRS and CDR2 is YFSETQ. The CDR3 sequence: CASSGSAGTSTDTQYF. For the CDR3, the DNA is TGCGCCAGCAGCGGGTCAGCCGGGACAAGCACAGATACGCAGTATTTT. The variable domain in full, completed from reference TRBV5-1 and TRBJ2-3, reads KAGVTQTPRYLIKTRGQQVTLSCSPISGHRSVSWYQQTPGQGLQFLFEYFSETQRNKGNFPGRFSGRQFSNSRSEMNVSTLELGDSALYLCASSGSAGTSTDTQYFGPGTRLTVL.

V usage is TRBV5-1 and J usage is TRBJ1-1, with D unclear. Germline V gives CDR1 SGHRS, CDR2 YFSETQ. The length of the CDR3 is 14 residues. The V end was cut by 4 bases, the J end by 1 base, with 11 bases between. The CDR3 region has the DNA TGCGCCAGCAGCGCCCTGACGGGGAACACTGAAGCTTTCTTT. Amino acids: CASSALTGNTEAFF.

In this sample, this clone turned up once. CDR3 protein: CASSGLGGATYEQYF. The CDR3 DNA reads TGTGCCAGCAGCGGCCTCGGGGGGGCCACCTACGAGCAGTACTTC. This chain links TRBV28 with TRBJ2-7; 8 bases agree with TRBD2. The CDR3 spans 15 residues. V lost 6 bases and J lost 2; bases outside the gene matches: 9. CDR1 MDHEN and CDR2 SYDVKM come from the germline V gene.

The CDR3 DNA is TGTGCCAGCAGCTTAGGATCCGGACAGGGGCACGAGCAGTACTTC. Its protein product is CASSLGSGQGHEQYF. The rearrangement uses TRBV13 and TRBJ2-7; 9 nucleotides align to TRBD1. Per germline, CDR1 PRHDT and CDR2 FYEKMQ (reference sequence). This CDR3 comprises 15 residues. V shed 0 bases, J shed 5 bases, and the junction held 5 bases outside the gene matches.

The chain has TRBV25-1 and TRBJ1-6; D perhaps matches TRBD1 (6 bases). The CDR3 contains 14 residues. Trimming shortened V by 4 bases and J by 9 bases, and 13 bases separated the two germline ends. Germline V lookup: CDR1 MGHDK, CDR2 SYGVNS. CDR3 sequence: CASSGRGRGSPLHF. DNA for the CDR3: TGTGCCAGCAGTGGGCGGGGCAGGGGTTCACCCCTCCACTTT.

The chain is built from TRBV9 and TRBJ1-1; no reliable D call. Germline V lookup: CDR1 SGDLS, CDR2 YYNGEE. The CDR3 length is 14 residues. The V end lost 2 bases, the J end lost 2 bases, and 10 bases lay between the germline ends. The CDR3 protein is CASSVNVGNTEAFF. As DNA, the CDR3 is TGTGCCAGCAGCGTCAATGTGGGTAACACTGAAGCTTTCTTT.

This chain connects TRBV11-2 to TRBJ2-7; 7 positions agree with TRBD1. The CDR3 extends over 16 amino acids. Trimming took 3 bases from V and 1 from J; bases not matched to a gene: 9. Germline values: CDR1 SGHAT, CDR2 FQNNGV. The CDR3 protein is CASSLTGFPTSYEQYF. The CDR3, as DNA: TGTGCCAGCAGCTTGACAGGGTTCCCAACATCCTACGAGCAGTACTTC.

The V and J genes are TRBV28 and TRBJ2-7; 7 nucleotides agree with TRBD2. The CDR3 loop spans 15 amino acids. The junction had 10 bases not matched to a gene; V was cut back by 2 bases and J by 6 bases. In germline, CDR1 is MDHEN, CDR2 SYDVKM. CDR3 sequence (DNA): TGTGCCAGCAGTTTAAGCGGGAAAGGGTACTCCGAGCAGTACTTC. Residues: CASSLSGKGYSEQYF.

V and J are TRBV7-9 and TRBJ2-5, with 10 bases aligning to TRBD2. CDR3 length: 15 residues. Germline-derived CDR1 and CDR2 are SEHNR and FQNEAQ (reference sequence). The V and J ends lost 6 bases and 5 bases, in that order; junction bases with no gene match: 9. The CDR3 loop reads CASSSSSGRRETQYF. DNA for the CDR3: TGTGCCAGCAGTTCAAGTAGCGGGAGGAGGGAGACCCAGTACTTC. The full variable domain, with the rest looked up from reference TRBV7-9 and TRBJ2-5, is DTGVSQNPRHKITKRGQNVTFRCDPISEHNRLYWYRQTLGQGPEFLTYFQNEAQLEKSRLLSDRFSAERPKGSFSTLEIQRTEQGDSAMYLCASSSSSGRRETQYFGPGTRLLVL.

The rearrangement links TRBV6-5 to TRBJ1-1; D gene uncertain. V was pared by 6 bases and J by 5 bases, with 10 bases between. The germline V gene has CDR1 MNHEY and CDR2 SVGAGI. The CDR3 totals 12 residues. The CDR3 DNA is TGTGCCAGCAGCGGGTCCAAGACTGAAGCTTTCTTT. This encodes CASSGSKTEAFF.

The chain uses TRBV7-9 and TRBJ1-1; 11 positions agree with TRBD1. V lost 5 bases, J lost 10 bases, and 3 bases stayed unmatched. The CDR3 totals 12 residues. Germline CDR1 SEHNR, CDR2 FQNEAQ (reference sequence). The CDR3 spells CASSLGTGGAFF. The DNA for the CDR3 is TGTGCCAGCAGCCTCGGGACAGGGGGAGCTTTCTTT.

The rearrangement links TRBV30 to TRBJ2-2, with 9 bases lining up with TRBD1. The CDR3 consists of 14 residues. V shed 5 bases and J 6 bases; nucleotides not matched to a gene: 7. From germline, CDR1 is GTSNPN and CDR2 SVGIG (reference sequence). CDR3 in DNA: TGTGCCTGGTCCGGGACAGGGATCGCCGGGGAGCTGTTTTTT. Translated, it gives CAWSGTGIAGELFF.

The gene calls are TRBV4-1 and TRBJ2-3; TRBD2 matches 11 bases. Germline loops: CDR1 MGHRA, CDR2 YSYEKL. CDR3 size: 17 residues. The V and J ends lost 4 bases and 7 bases, in that order; junction bases with no gene match: 13. This CDR3 reads CASSRAGRTSGFNTQYF. The CDR3, as DNA: TGCGCCAGCAGCCGAGCAGGGCGGACTAGCGGGTTTAATACGCAGTATTTT.

Within the sample, this clone is medium-sized. The genes are TRBV19 and TRBJ1-5, with a possible D match to TRBD1 (5 bases). There are 12 residues in the CDR3. CDR1 is LNHDA, CDR2 SQIVND, per germline (reference sequence). Trimming removed 9 bases from V and 1 base from J, with 7 bases in between. The CDR3 DNA reads TGTGCCAGCCGGGACAGCAATCAGCCCCAGCATTTT. It yields the protein CASRDSNQPQHF.